This entry lists 18 T cell receptor beta chains sequenced from one sample in a study of early T cells in non-severe SARS-CoV-2 infection. One entry per CDR3 protein results from TCRdb running MiXCR on the 5' RACE reads. This table has approximately 90,000 distinct CDR3 sequences, about 12% appearing once. Sequencing used whole blood, obtained at baseline. These receptors were obtained from an adult who was a healthcare worker with PCR-confirmed SARS-CoV-2 infection or an uninfected control (not recorded which).

The chain uses TRBV6-5 and TRBJ2-7; possible D gene TRBD1, 6 bases. V gave up 6 bases and J gave up 5 bases, with 17 bases separating them. This CDR3 has 14 amino acids. Germline loops: CDR1 MNHEY, CDR2 SVGAGI. CDR3 DNA sequence: TGTGCCAGCAGACGCGGACAGCTAGCCAACGAGCAGTACTTC. Protein product: CASRRGQLANEQYF.

The V and J genes are TRBV24-1 and TRBJ2-3; no clear D gene. This CDR3 is 13 amino acids long. With 2 bases removed from V and 5 bases from J, the gap between germline ends came to 7 bases. Germline V gives CDR1 KGHDR, CDR2 SFDVKD. The CDR3 spells CATSDYRGDTQYF. CDR3 sequence (DNA): TGTGCCACCAGTGATTACAGAGGAGATACGCAGTATTTT.

The chain joins TRBV7-3 to TRBJ2-2; D is unclear. V shed 1 base and J shed 6 bases, with 9 bases lying between them. Germline V lookup: CDR1 SGHTA, CDR2 FQGTGA. The CDR3 totals 14 residues. CDR3 protein: CASSLRGQPGELFF. CDR3 bases: TGTGCCAGCAGCTTAAGGGGTCAGCCCGGGGAGCTGTTTTTT.

This clonotype was picked up many times. The CDR3: CASSFGGSPYEQYF. The CDR3 DNA reads TGTGCCAGCAGCTTCGGGGGGTCGCCCTACGAGCAGTACTTC. The chain is built from TRBV5-6 and TRBJ2-7; 7 bases map to TRBD2. Germline loops: CDR1 SGHDT, CDR2 YYEEEE. V shed 2 bases and J 2 bases; nucleotides not matched to a gene: 4. The CDR3 has 14 residues.

This clonotype was counted many times. The chain links TRBV19 to TRBJ2-7, with D perhaps TRBD2 (6 bases). V lost 4 bases and J 0 bases, leaving 10 bases between the germline ends. The germline CDR1 and CDR2 sequences are LNHDA and SQIVND (reference sequence). This CDR3 contains 14 residues. CDR3 protein: CASSRASDSYEQYF. The DNA for the CDR3 is TGTGCCAGTAGTAGGGCTAGCGACTCCTACGAGCAGTACTTC.

This clonotype was counted at least ten times. This chain's CDR3 is CASSAPSGRLNEQFF. The CDR3 DNA reads as TGTGCCAGCAGTGCCCCTAGCGGGAGGTTAAATGAGCAGTTCTTC. This chain links TRBV12-3 or TRBV12-4 with TRBJ2-1; 11 bases map to TRBD2. V dropped 5 bases and J dropped 7; count of bases not matched to a gene: 7. The CDR3 has 15 residues.

This clonotype was seen more than once but under ten times. The chain joins TRBV18 to TRBJ1-2; no definite D call. The V gene lost 4 bases and the J gene lost 10 bases, with 13 bases spanning the gap. Germline CDR1 reads KGHSH; CDR2 reads LQKENI. The CDR3 length is 12 residues. CDR3 residues: CASSLGSVNYTF. The CDR3 DNA reads as TGTGCCAGCTCACTCGGATCTGTAAACTACACCTTC.

The chain employs TRBV2 and TRBJ2-3; 11 nucleotides match TRBD1. This CDR3 has 17 amino acids. The junction had 8 bases not matched to a gene; V was cut back by 6 bases and J by 0 bases. CDR1 and CDR2 from the germline V gene are SNHLY and FYNNEI. CDR3 in DNA: TGTGCCAGCAGGACGGACAGGGGGCTTTCTAGCACAGATACGCAGTATTTT. Protein: CASRTDRGLSSTDTQYF. The whole variable domain, filled in from reference TRBV2 and TRBJ2-3, reads EPEVTQTPSHQVTQMGQEVILRCVPISNHLYFYWYRQILGQKVEFLVSFYNNEISEKSEIFDDQFSVERPDGSNFTLKIRSTKLEDSAMYFCASRTDRGLSSTDTQYFGPGTRLTVL.

This clonotype was counted at least ten times. The chain links TRBV16 to TRBJ1-1, with D unclear. The CDR3 spans 16 residues. Germline CDR1 and CDR2: KGHSY and FQNENV. V was cut by 4 bases and J by 5 bases, with 20 bases left in between. The CDR3 DNA sequence: TGTGCCAGCAGCCCTACGAGCGGGGAAGTTGGTACTGAAGCTTTCTTT. It yields the protein CASSPTSGEVGTEAFF. The variable domain in full, with the rest retrieved from reference TRBV16 and TRBJ1-1, is GEEVAQTPKHLVRGEGQKAKLYCAPIKGHSYVFWYQQVLKNEFKFLISFQNENVFDETGMPKERFSAKCLPNSPCSLEIQATKLEDSAVYFCASSPTSGEVGTEAFFGQGTRLTVV.

This clonotype was counted between two and nine times. This chain connects TRBV5-5 to TRBJ2-2, with 7 nucleotides matching TRBD1. Trimming at V came to 3 bases and at J to 1 base, leaving 12 bases not matched to a gene. The CDR3 runs to 18 residues. Per germline, CDR1 SGHKS and CDR2 YYEKEE (reference sequence). The CDR3 reads CASSYWTGISLNTGELFF. CDR3 bases: TGTGCCAGCAGCTACTGGACAGGAATTTCCCTGAACACCGGGGAGCTGTTTTTT.

V gene TRBV6-5 combines with J gene TRBJ2-5, with D perhaps matching TRBD2 (6 bases). Trimming removed 6 bases at V and 0 bases at J, with 14 bases between. CDR3 length: 15 amino acids. Germline assignment: CDR1 MNHEY and CDR2 SVGAGI. The CDR3 bases are TGTGCCAGCAGCTCCACCCTAGCGAACCAAGAGACCCAGTACTTC. This gives the protein CASSSTLANQETQYF.

The gene calls are TRBV6-6 and TRBJ2-1; 8 bases align to TRBD2. Unmatched junction bases numbered 5, after V lost 2 bases and J lost 5 bases. Germline lookup yields CDR1 MNHNY and CDR2 SVGAGI (reference sequence). The CDR3 has 15 residues. The CDR3: CASSYRTSIDNEQFF. For the CDR3, the DNA is TGTGCCAGCAGTTACCGGACTAGCATCGACAATGAGCAGTTCTTC.

This clonotype turned up a few times. The V and J genes are TRBV7-6 and TRBJ1-6; D unclear. The V gene lost 2 bases and the J gene lost 2 bases, with 7 bases spanning the gap. Germline lookup yields CDR1 SGHVS and CDR2 FNYEAQ. This CDR3 has 15 amino acids. CDR3 region: CASSLSPAYNSPLHF. CDR3 DNA: TGTGCCAGCAGCTTAAGTCCAGCCTATAATTCACCCCTCCACTTT.

The J gene is TRBJ1-2, the V gene TRBV4-1, with D uncertain. Germline CDR1 is MGHRA and CDR2 is YSYEKL. Deletions cut 1 base from V and 1 base from J, with 10 bases between. This CDR3 comprises 15 residues. The CDR3 is CASSQAFEGNYGYTF. CDR3 nucleotides: TGCGCCAGCAGCCAAGCCTTCGAGGGTAACTATGGCTACACCTTC.

In its sample, this clonotype was seen a few times. The J gene is TRBJ1-1, the V gene TRBV14, with TRBD1 matching 10 bases. V shed 4 bases and J 5 bases; nucleotides not matched to a gene: 7. Per the germline V gene, CDR1 is SGHDN and CDR2 is FVKESK. The CDR3 has 15 amino acids. The CDR3 reads CASSPGQGERTEAFF. CDR3 sequence (DNA): TGTGCCAGCAGCCCTGGACAGGGGGAGAGAACTGAAGCTTTCTTT.

This sequence joins TRBV7-9 and TRBJ2-3; D gene unclear. There are 13 residues in the CDR3. Between the trimmed V and J ends, which lost 7 bases and 0 bases, there was a span of 8 bases. CDR1 SEHNR and CDR2 FQNEAQ come from the germline V gene (reference sequence). CDR3 protein: CASTPDSTDTQYF. CDR3 nucleotide sequence: TGTGCCAGCACCCCCGACAGCACAGATACGCAGTATTTT.

This clonotype was counted a few times. The chain carries TRBV25-1 and TRBJ2-3; a possible D gene is TRBD2 (5 bases). This CDR3 spans 11 amino acids. V lost 11 bases and J 4 bases, leaving 10 bases between the germline ends. Germline CDR1 is MGHDK and CDR2 is SYGVNS. CDR3 residues: CASSAADTQYF. CDR3 sequence (DNA): TGTGCCTCCTCAGCGGCAGATACGCAGTATTTT.

Note on this clonotype: Its ends do not fully match the called genes, so a read error is possible. The chain is built from TRBV3-1 and TRBJ2-4; TRBD1 aligns across 7 bases. CDR3 length: 16 amino acids. Per the germline V gene, CDR1 is LGHDT and CDR2 is YNNKEL (reference sequence). The CDR3 here is CANSQETGLAKNIQYF. CDR3 nucleotide sequence: TGTGCCAACAGCCAAGAGACAGGGCTAGCCAAAAACATTCAGTACTTC.